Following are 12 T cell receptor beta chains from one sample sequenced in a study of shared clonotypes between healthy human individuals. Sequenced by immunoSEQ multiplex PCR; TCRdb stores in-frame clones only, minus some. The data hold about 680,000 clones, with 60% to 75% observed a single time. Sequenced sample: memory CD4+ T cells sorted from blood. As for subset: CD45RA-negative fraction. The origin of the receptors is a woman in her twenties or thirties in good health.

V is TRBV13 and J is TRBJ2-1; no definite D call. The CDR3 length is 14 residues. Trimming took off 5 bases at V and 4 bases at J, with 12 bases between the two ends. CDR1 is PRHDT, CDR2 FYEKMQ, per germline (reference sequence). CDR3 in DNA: TGTGCCAGCAGCCTAACGGTCGGATACAATGAGCAGTTCTTC. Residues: CASSLTVGYNEQFF.

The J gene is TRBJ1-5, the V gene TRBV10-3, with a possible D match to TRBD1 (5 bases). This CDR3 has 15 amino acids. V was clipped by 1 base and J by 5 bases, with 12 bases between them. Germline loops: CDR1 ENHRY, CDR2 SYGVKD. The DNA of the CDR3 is TGTGCCATCAGTGAGTGGGGCCCGGGCGATCAGCCCCAGCATTTT. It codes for CAISEWGPGDQPQHF.

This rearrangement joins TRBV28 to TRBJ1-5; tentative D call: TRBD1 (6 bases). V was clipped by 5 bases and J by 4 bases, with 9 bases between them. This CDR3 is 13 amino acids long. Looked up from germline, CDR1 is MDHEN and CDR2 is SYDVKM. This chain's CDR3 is CASSLDRNQPQHF. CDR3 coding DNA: TGTGCCAGCAGTCTCGACAGGAATCAGCCCCAGCATTTT.

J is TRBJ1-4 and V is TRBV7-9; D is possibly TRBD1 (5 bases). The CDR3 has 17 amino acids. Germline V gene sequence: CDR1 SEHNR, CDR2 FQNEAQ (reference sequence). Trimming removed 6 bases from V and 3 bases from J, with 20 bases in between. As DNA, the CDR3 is TGTGCCAGCAGTAATGGGGACTCCTGGGGGGCTAATGAAAAACTGTTTTTT. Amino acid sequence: CASSNGDSWGANEKLFF.

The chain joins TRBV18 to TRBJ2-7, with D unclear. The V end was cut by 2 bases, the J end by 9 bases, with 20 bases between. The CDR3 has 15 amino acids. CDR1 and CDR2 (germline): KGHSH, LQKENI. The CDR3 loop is CASSPGVSRLVAQYF. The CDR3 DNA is TGTGCCAGCTCACCAGGGGTTTCAAGGCTCGTTGCGCAGTACTTC.

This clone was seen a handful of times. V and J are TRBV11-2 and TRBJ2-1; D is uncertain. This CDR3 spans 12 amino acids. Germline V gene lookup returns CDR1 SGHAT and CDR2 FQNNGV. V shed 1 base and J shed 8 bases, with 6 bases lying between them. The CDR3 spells CASSLVTDEQFF. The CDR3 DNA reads TGTGCCAGCAGCTTAGTGACTGATGAGCAGTTCTTC.

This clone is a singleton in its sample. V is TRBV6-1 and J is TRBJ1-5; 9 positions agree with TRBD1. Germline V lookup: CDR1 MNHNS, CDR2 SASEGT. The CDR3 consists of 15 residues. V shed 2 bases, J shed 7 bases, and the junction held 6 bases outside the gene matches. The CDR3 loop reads CASSELGTGRQPQHF. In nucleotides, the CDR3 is TGTGCCAGCAGTGAACTCGGGACAGGGAGACAGCCCCAGCATTTT.

The CDR3 here is CASLSGYGRSYTF. The CDR3 coding sequence is TGTGCCAGTCTATCGGGGTATGGTAGAAGCTACACCTTC. V usage is TRBV6-5 and J usage is TRBJ1-2; D unclear. Between the trimmed V and J ends, which lost 9 bases and 9 bases, there was a span of 20 bases. The CDR3 is 13 amino acids. The germline V gene has CDR1 MNHEY and CDR2 SVGAGI.

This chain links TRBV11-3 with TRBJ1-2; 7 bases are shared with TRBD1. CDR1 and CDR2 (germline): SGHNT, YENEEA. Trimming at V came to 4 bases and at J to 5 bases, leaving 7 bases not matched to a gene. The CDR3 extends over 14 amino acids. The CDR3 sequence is CASSSGGTAYGYTF. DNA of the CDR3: TGTGCCAGCAGCTCAGGGGGGACAGCGTATGGCTACACCTTC.

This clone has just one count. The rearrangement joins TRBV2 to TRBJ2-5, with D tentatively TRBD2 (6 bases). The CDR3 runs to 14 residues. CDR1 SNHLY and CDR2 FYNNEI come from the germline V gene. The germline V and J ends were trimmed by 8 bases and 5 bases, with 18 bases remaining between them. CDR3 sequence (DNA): TGTGCCAGCGGGACGGGACGGAGCGGGGAGACCCAGTACTTC. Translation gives CASGTGRSGETQYF. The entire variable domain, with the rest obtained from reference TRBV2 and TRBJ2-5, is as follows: EPEVTQTPSHQVTQMGQEVILRCVPISNHLYFYWYRQILGQKVEFLVSFYNNEISEKSEIFDDQFSVERPDGSNFTLKIRSTKLEDSAMYFCASGTGRSGETQYFGPGTRLLVL.

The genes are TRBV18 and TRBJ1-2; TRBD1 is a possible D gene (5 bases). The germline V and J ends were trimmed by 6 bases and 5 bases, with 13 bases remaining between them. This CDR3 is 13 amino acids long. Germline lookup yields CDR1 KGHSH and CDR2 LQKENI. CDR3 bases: TGTGCCAGCTCGCAGACAGACTTATATGGCTACACCTTC. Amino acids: CASSQTDLYGYTF.

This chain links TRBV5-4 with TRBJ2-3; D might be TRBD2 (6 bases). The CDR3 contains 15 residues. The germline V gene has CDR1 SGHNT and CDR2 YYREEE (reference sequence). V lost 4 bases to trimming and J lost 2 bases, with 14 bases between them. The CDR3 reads CASSVGGDYTDTQYF. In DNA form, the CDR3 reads TGTGCCAGCAGCGTAGGCGGGGATTACACAGATACGCAGTATTTT.